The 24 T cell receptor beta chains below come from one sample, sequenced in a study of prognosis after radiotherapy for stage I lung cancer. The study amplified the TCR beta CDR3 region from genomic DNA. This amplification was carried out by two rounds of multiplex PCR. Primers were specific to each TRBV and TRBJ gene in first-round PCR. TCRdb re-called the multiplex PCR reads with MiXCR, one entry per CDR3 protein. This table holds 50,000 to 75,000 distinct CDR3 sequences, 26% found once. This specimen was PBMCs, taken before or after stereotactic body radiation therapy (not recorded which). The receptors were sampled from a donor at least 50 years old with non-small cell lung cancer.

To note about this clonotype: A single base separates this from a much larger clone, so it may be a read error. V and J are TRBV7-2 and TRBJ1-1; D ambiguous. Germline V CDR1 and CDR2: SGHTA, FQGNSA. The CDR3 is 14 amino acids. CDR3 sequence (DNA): TGTGCCAGCAGCCAAAAGTACAGAAAGGGTGAAGCTTTATTT. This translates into CASSQKYRKGEALF.

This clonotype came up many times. The CDR3 is CASSPRRGVLAFF. The CDR3 DNA reads as TGTGCCAGCAGCCCTAGGAGGGGGGTTTTGGCTTTCTTT. This sequence joins TRBV14 and TRBJ1-1; possible D gene TRBD1, 6 bases. This CDR3 spans 13 amino acids. CDR1 and CDR2 from the germline V gene are SGHDN and FVKESK. V dropped 4 bases and J dropped 11 bases, with 17 bases sitting between them.

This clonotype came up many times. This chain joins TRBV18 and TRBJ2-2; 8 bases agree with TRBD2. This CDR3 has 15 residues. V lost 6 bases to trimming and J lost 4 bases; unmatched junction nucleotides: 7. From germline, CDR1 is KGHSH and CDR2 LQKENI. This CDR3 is CASSSLAVFTGELFF. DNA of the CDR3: TGTGCCAGCTCGTCACTAGCGGTCTTCACCGGGGAGCTGTTTTTT.

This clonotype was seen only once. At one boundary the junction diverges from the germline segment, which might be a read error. CDR3 sequence: CASTEGRDREGNEQFF. DNA of the CDR3: TGTGCTAGCACCGAAGGGCGGGACAGGGAGGGGAATGAGCAGTTCTTC. The chain combines TRBV2 with TRBJ2-1, with 9 nucleotides matching TRBD1. The CDR3 is 16 amino acids. The germline V gene has CDR1 SNHLY and CDR2 FYNNEI.

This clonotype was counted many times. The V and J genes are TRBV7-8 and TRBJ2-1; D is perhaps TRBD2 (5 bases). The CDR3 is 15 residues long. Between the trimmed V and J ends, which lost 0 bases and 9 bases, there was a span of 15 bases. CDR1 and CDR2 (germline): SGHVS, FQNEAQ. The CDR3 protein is CASSLAEATSLEQFF. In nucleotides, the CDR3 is TGTGCCAGCAGCTTAGCGGAGGCCACCTCCCTTGAGCAGTTCTTC. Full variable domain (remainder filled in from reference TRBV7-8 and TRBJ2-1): GAGVSQSPRYKVAKRGQDVALRCDPISGHVSLFWYQQALGQGPEFLTYFQNEAQLDKSGLPSDRFFAERPEGSVSTLKIQRTQQEDSAVYLCASSLAEATSLEQFFGPGTRLTVL.

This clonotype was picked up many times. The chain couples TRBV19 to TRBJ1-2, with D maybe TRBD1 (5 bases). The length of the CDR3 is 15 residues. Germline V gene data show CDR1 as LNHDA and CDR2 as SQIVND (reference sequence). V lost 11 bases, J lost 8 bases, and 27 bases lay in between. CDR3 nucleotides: TGTGCCTCAAACCCCCAACGGGGCCTCCCCGTCGGCTACACCTTC. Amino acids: CASNPQRGLPVGYTF. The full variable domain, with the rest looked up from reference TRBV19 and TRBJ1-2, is DGGITQSPKYLFRKEGQNVTLSCEQNLNHDAMYWYRQDPGQGLRLIYYSQIVNDFQKGDIAEGYSVSREKKESFPLTVTSAQKNPTAFYLCASNPQRGLPVGYTFGSGTRLTVV.

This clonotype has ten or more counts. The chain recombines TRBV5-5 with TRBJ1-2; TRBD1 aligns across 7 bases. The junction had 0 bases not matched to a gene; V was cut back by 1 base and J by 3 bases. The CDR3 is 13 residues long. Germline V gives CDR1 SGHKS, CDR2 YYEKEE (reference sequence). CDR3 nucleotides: TGTGCCAGCAGCTTGACAGGGGACTATGGCTACACCTTC. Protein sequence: CASSLTGDYGYTF. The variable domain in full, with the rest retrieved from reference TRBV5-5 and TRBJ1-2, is DAGVTQSPTHLIKTRGQQVTLRCSPISGHKSVSWYQQVLGQGPQFIFQYYEKEERGRGNFPDRFSARQFPNYSSELNVNALLLGDSALYLCASSLTGDYGYTFGSGTRLTVV.

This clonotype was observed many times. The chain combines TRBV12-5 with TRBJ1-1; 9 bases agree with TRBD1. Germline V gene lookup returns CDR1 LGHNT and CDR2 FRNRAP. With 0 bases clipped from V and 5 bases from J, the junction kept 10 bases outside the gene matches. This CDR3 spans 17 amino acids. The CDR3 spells CASGLVGRDRDTTEAFF. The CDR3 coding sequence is TGTGCTAGTGGTTTGGTAGGTCGGGACAGGGATACGACTGAAGCTTTCTTT.

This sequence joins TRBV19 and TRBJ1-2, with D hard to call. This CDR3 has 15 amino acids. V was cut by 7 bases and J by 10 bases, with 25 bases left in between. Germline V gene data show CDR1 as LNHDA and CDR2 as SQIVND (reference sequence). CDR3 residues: CASKSDSGTAHVYTF. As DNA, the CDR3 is TGTGCCAGTAAATCGGACTCGGGTACGGCCCATGTCTACACCTTC.

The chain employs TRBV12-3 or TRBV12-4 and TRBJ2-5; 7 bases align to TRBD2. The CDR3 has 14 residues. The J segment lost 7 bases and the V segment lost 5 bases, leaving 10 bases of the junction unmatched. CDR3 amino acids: CASSLGGEVRTQYF. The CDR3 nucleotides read TGTGCCAGCAGTCTGGGGGGGGAGGTTCGGACCCAGTACTTC.

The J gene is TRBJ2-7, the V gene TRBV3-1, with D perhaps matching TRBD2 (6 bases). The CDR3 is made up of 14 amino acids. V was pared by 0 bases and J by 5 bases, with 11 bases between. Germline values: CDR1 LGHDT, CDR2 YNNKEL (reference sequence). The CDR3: CASSQEGTSNEQYF. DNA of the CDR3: TGTGCCAGCAGCCAAGAAGGGACTTCGAACGAGCAGTACTTC.

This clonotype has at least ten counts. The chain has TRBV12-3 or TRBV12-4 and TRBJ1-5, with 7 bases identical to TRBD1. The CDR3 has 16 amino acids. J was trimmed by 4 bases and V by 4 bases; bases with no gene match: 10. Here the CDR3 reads CASSSLQGTTNQPQHF. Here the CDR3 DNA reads TGTGCCAGCAGTTCTCTACAGGGGACGACGAATCAGCCCCAGCATTTT.

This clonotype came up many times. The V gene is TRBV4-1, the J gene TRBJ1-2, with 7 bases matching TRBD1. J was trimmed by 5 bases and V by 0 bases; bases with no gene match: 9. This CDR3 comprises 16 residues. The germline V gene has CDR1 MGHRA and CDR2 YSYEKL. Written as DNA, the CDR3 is TGCGCCAGCAGCCAAGATCTCGGGACAGCCAGATATGGCTACACCTTC. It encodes CASSQDLGTARYGYTF.

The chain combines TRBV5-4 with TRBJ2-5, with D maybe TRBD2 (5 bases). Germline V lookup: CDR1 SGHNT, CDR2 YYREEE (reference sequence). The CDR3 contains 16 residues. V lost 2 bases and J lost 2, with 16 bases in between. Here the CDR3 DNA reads TGTGCCAGCAGCTTAAACGGACTGATGCCTCAAGAGACCCAGTACTTC. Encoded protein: CASSLNGLMPQETQYF.

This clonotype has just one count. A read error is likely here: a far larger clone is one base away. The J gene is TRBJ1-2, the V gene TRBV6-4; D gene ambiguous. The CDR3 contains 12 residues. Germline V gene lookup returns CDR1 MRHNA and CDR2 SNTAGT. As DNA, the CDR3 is TGTGCCAGCAGTGATACGGGCTATTGCTACACCTTC. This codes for CASSDTGYCYTF.

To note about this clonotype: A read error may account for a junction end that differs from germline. The CDR3 loop reads CASSPHRDGDCYDQYF. The CDR3 bases are TGTGCCAGCAGTCCCCACCGGGACGGGGATTGTTACGATCAGTACTTC. The genes are TRBV6-1 and TRBJ2-7, with D perhaps matching TRBD1 or TRBD2 (5 bases each). Germline values: CDR1 MNHNS, CDR2 SASEGT. The CDR3 has 16 residues.

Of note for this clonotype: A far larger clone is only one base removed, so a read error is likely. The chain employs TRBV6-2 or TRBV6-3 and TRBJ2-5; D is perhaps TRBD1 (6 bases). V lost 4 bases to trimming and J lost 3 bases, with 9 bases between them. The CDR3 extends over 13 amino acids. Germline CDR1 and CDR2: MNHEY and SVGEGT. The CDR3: CASSLEGEETQYF. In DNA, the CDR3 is TGTGCCAGCAGTTTAGAGGGGGAAGAGACCCAGTACTTC.

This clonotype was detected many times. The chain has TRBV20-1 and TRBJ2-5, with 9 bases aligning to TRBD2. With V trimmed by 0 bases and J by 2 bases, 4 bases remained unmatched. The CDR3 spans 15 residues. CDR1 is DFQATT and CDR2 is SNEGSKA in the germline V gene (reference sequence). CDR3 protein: CSARDGTSSQETQYF. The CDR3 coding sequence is TGCAGTGCTAGAGATGGGACTAGCTCTCAAGAGACCCAGTACTTC.

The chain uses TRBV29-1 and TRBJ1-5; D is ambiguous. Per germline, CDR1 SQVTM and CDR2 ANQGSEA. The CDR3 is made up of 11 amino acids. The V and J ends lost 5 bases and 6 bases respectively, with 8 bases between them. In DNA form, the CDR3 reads TGCAGCGTTAGCAAGGGTCAGCCCCAGCATTTT. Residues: CSVSKGQPQHF.

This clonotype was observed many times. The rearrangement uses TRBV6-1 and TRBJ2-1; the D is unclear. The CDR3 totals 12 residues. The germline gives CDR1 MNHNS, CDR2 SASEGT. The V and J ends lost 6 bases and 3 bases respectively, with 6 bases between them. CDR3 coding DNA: TGTGCCAGCAGGTCTTTCTACAATGAGCAGTTCTTC. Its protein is CASRSFYNEQFF.

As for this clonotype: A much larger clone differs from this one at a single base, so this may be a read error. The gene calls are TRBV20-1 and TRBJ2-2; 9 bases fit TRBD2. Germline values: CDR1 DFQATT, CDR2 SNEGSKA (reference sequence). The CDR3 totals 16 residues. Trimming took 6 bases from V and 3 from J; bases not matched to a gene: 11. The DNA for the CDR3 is TGCAGTGCCCCAATGGGCGGGGGGGCGGACACCGGGGAGCTGTTTTTT. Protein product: CSAPMGGGADTGELFF.

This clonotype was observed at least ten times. CDR3 in amino acids: CASSGGQGAYQPQHF. The CDR3 region has the DNA TGTGCCAGCAGCGGGGGACAGGGGGCATATCAGCCCCAGCATTTT. The chain joins TRBV5-8 to TRBJ1-5, with 12 bases fitting TRBD1. Germline V gives CDR1 SGHTS, CDR2 YDEGEE. This CDR3 spans 15 amino acids. Trimming cost V 4 bases and J 5 bases; bases outside gene matches: 4.

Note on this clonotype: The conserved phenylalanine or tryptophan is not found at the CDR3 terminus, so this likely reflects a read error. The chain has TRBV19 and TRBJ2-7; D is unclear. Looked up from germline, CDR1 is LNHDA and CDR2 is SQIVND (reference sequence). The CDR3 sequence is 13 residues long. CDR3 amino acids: CASSIQGTREQYL. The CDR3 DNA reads TGTGCAAGTAGTATACAAGGTACGCGGGAGCAGTACTTA.

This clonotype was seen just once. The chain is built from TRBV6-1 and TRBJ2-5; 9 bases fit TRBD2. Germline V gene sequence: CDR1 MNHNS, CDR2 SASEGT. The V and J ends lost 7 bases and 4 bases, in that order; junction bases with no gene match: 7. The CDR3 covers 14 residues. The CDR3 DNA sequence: TGTGCCAGCAATAAAGCGGGGGGACCAGAGACCCAGTACTTC. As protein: CASNKAGGPETQYF.